This T cell receptor beta chain is from a study of T cell repertoires in cytomegalovirus infection. About the research overall: Evidence of both CMV infection and a matching HLA type came from public TCR beta signatures. Study-wide findings and caveats: The cumulative frequency of public TCR beta families identified carriers of CMV plus the relevant HLA. Dominating the ex vivo response were HLA-C-restricted CMV-specific TCR beta clonotypes.

The sample holds many counts of this clonotype. Its antigen is not identified. TCRdb reanalysed the reads using MiXCR and keeps one entry per CDR3 protein. This table has a few hundred thousand distinct CDR3 sequences, around 13% appearing once. The CDR3 is 14 amino acids. Germline V gene lookup returns CDR1 MGHRA and CDR2 YSYEKL. V lost 1 base and J 0 bases, leaving 7 bases between the germline ends. This receptor was identified in a human donor in good health (CMV status not recorded). Some clones in this sample may be carry-over from other donors' samples. This chain links TRBV4-1 with TRBJ2-7; D remains unclear. Sequenced material: PBMCs. This CDR3 reads CASSQVSVSYEQYF. CDR3 DNA sequence: TGCGCCAGCAGCCAAGTATCTGTCTCCTACGAGCAGTACTTC.